The next 9 T cell receptor beta chains were all read from a single sample in a study of blood T cells in healthy people across ages. Using a J-beta primer mix together with a sample-barcoded 5' primer, a second PCR was run for about 6 to 12 cycles. From the 5' RACE reads, TCRdb called clonotypes with MiXCR, one entry per CDR3 protein. Of roughly 800,000 distinct CDR3 sequences detected, roughly 60% appear once; the ten largest clones hold approximately 21%. Material for sequencing was blood. These receptors all come from a man aged 30-40 years in good health.

The gene calls are TRBV5-1 and TRBJ1-1; TRBD1 matches at 7 bases. The CDR3 loop spans 17 amino acids. The ends lost 4 bases at V and 1 base at J; junction bases unmatched: 13. Germline CDR1 is SGHRS and CDR2 is YFSETQ. DNA for the CDR3: TGCGCCAGCAGCCTGCATACATTAGGGGGCAAGAACACTGAAGCTTTCTTT. Translation: CASSLHTLGGKNTEAFF. Variable domain in full (rest from reference TRBV5-1 and TRBJ1-1): KAGVTQTPRYLIKTRGQQVTLSCSPISGHRSVSWYQQTPGQGLQFLFEYFSETQRNKGNFPGRFSGRQFSNSRSEMNVSTLELGDSALYLCASSLHTLGGKNTEAFFGQGTRLTVV.

This clonotype was seen only once. V gene TRBV5-6 combines with J gene TRBJ2-7; D is perhaps TRBD1 (6 bases). The ends were cut back, 4 bases at V and 2 bases at J, with 13 bases in the middle. Germline V CDR1 and CDR2: SGHDT, YYEEEE. The CDR3 is made up of 14 amino acids. This chain's CDR3 is CASSSETGTYEQYF. The CDR3 coding sequence is TGTGCCAGCAGCAGCGAGACAGGAACCTACGAGCAGTACTTC.

The chain employs TRBV5-1 and TRBJ1-6; 7 bases are shared with TRBD1. CDR1 is SGHRS and CDR2 is YFSETQ in the germline V gene. V lost 2 bases, J lost 7 bases, and 15 bases stayed unmatched. This CDR3 spans 18 amino acids. The CDR3 DNA follows: TGCGCCAGCAGCTTCCTAGCCACCGGGACAGCCGAAAATTCACCCCTCCACTTT. It encodes CASSFLATGTAENSPLHF. Drawing the rest from reference TRBV5-1 and TRBJ1-6, the complete variable domain is KAGVTQTPRYLIKTRGQQVTLSCSPISGHRSVSWYQQTPGQGLQFLFEYFSETQRNKGNFPGRFSGRQFSNSRSEMNVSTLELGDSALYLCASSFLATGTAENSPLHFGNGTRLTVT.

This chain joins TRBV7-2 and TRBJ2-4, with a weak D call TRBD2 (6 bases). The germline V gene has CDR1 SGHTA and CDR2 FQGNSA. Trimming took 3 bases from V and 8 from J, leaving 20 bases between them. This CDR3 is 16 amino acids long. The CDR3 loop reads CASSLAAQGGWDIQYF. Written as DNA, the CDR3 is TGTGCCAGCAGCTTGGCGGCCCAGGGAGGTTGGGACATTCAGTACTTC.

The chain links TRBV7-8 to TRBJ2-3, with 8 bases that match TRBD2. The V gene's germline CDR1 is SGHVS and CDR2 FQNEAQ. CDR3 length equals 17 residues. Losses at the gene ends were 3 bases for V and 2 bases for J; bases not matched to a gene: 10. CDR3 in DNA: TGTGCCAGCAGCTTTTCTTACTACGGGGGGGTCACAGATACGCAGTATTTT. Its translation is CASSFSYYGGVTDTQYF.

The CDR3 DNA reads as TGCGCCAGCAGCAGGGAGCGGGAGAGCGAGCAGTACTTC. It translates to CASSRERESEQYF. The rearrangement uses TRBV4-3 and TRBJ2-7; 8 bases agree with TRBD2. Per the germline V gene, CDR1 is LGHNA and CDR2 is YSLEER. After removal of 5 bases from V and 6 bases from J, the junction contained 6 bases not matched to a gene. This CDR3 contains 13 residues.

The chain joins TRBV20-1 to TRBJ2-1; D ambiguous. With 3 bases removed from V and 1 base from J, the gap between germline ends came to 10 bases. The V gene's germline CDR1 is DFQATT and CDR2 SNEGSKA (reference sequence). CDR3 length: 14 amino acids. The CDR3 nucleotides are TGCAGTGCTAGCGTTGGGTTTTCCTACAATGAGCAGTTCTTC. Translating gives CSASVGFSYNEQFF.

The CDR3: CSVETGPTYEQYF. The DNA of the CDR3 is TGCAGCGTTGAAACGGGGCCGACTTACGAGCAGTACTTC. The rearrangement uses TRBV29-1 and TRBJ2-7, with D perhaps given as TRBD1 or TRBD2 (5 bases each). Germline V gene sequence: CDR1 SQVTM, CDR2 ANQGSEA. The CDR3 length is 13 residues. V was clipped by 2 bases and J by 4 bases, with 12 bases between them.

V and J are TRBV5-4 and TRBJ2-1; the match to TRBD2 covers 7 bases. The germline V gene has CDR1 SGHNT and CDR2 YYREEE (reference sequence). This CDR3 comprises 17 residues. After removal of 4 bases from V and 0 bases from J, the junction contained 10 bases not matched to a gene. The CDR3 loop is CASSLGGLANSYNEQFF. The CDR3, as DNA: TGTGCCAGCAGCCTGGGGGGGTTAGCGAACTCCTACAATGAGCAGTTCTTC. Using reference TRBV5-4 and TRBJ2-1 for the parts outside the CDR3, the full variable domain is ETGVTQSPTHLIKTRGQQVTLRCSSQSGHNTVSWYQQALGQGPQFIFQYYREEENGRGNFPPRFSGLQFPNYSSELNVNALELDDSALYLCASSLGGLANSYNEQFFGPGTRLTVL.